Sequencing of this T cell receptor beta chain was carried out in a study of shared clonotypes between healthy human individuals. Assay used: immunoSEQ multiplex PCR; TCRdb lists only in-frame clones, some missing. The sample lists over a million clones, roughly 75% seen once, with nearly 1.5% in the top ten. CDR1 is SGHTA and CDR2 is FQGNSA in the germline V gene. The CDR3 is made up of 17 amino acids. Trimming removed 0 bases from V and 4 bases from J; junction bases left unmatched: 7. V and J are TRBV7-2 and TRBJ2-7; 12 bases are shared with TRBD2. Sequencing used memory CD4+ T cells sorted from blood. Indicated subset: CD45RA-negative fraction. This TCR was recovered from a man aged 18 to 29 in good health. CDR3 residues: CASSLARTSGVMYEQYF. CDR3 bases: TGTGCCAGCAGCTTAGCCCGGACTAGCGGGGTGATGTACGAGCAGTACTTC.